The entry that follows covers one T cell receptor beta chain sequence. The repertoire was sequenced with immunoSEQ multiplex PCR; TCRdb's copy has only in-frame clones and lacks some. The sample yields fewer than 110,000 clones, 91% seen once. The entry originates in a study of T cell changes during pregnancy in multiple sclerosis. The germline CDR1 and CDR2 sequences are SEHNR and FQNEAQ (reference sequence). Trimming cost V 1 base and J 3 bases, with 3 bases left between them. The CDR3 length is 12 residues. The sequencing here drew on peripheral blood, taken in the second trimester of pregnancy. The rearrangement joins TRBV7-9 to TRBJ2-5; D remains ambiguous. The sequence was collected from a female donor with multiple sclerosis, enrolled in a pregnancy study. Here the CDR3 DNA reads TGTGCCAGCAGCTTAGGTAAAGAGACCCAGTACTTC. Its protein is CASSLGKETQYF.